The T cell receptor (beta chain) under discussion was sequenced for a study of cytomegalovirus exposure and HLA in healthy donors. As for the study in general: Previous work identified roughly 110 million unique TCR beta sequences from approximately 190 million T cells.

General study points: Later findings reportedly placed an Asian-associated ancestry cluster below the roughly 730-donor mean for N-insertions. Among TCR beta chains, those listed as cytomegalovirus-associated numbered fewer than 200.

PCR employed 60 Vbeta and 13 Jbeta primers. The data were produced by immunoSEQ multiplex PCR, yet TCRdb's version contains in-frame clones alone and is incomplete. The table counts around 26,000 clones; 17% lies in the top ten. A note on this clone: The target antigen is unknown. Sequence at one end of the junction differs from germline and may be a read error.

What was sequenced was PBMCs. The receptor was derived from a male donor in good health and CMV-seropositive.

The chain's CDR3 is CASMGQGFKENQYF. Written as DNA, the CDR3 is TGTGCCAGTATGGGACAGGGGTTCAAAGAGAACCAGTACTTC. V usage is TRBV28 and J usage is TRBJ2-5; 10 bases align to TRBD1. The germline gives CDR1 MDHEN, CDR2 SYDVKM. The CDR3 extends over 14 amino acids.